The clone carrying this T cell receptor beta chain has more than one count but fewer than ten. This CDR3 comprises 16 residues. V dropped 5 bases and J dropped 5; count of bases not matched to a gene: 10. The germline gives CDR1 MNHEY, CDR2 SMNVEV (reference sequence). These data come from a study of identical twins. TCRdb reprocessed the 5' RACE reads with MiXCR, giving one entry per CDR3 protein. This sample carries some 500,000 distinct CDR3 sequences, roughly 21% of them seen once, and the ten largest clones take about 0.99%. These data were also filed under a second study, of T cells expressing NK-cell markers.

This chain connects TRBV27 to TRBJ2-5; 11 bases align to TRBD2. The specimen sequenced was CD4+ T cells sorted from blood. The sequence was collected from a woman aged 18-29 years in good health. In DNA, the CDR3 is TGTGCCAGCAGTACAGCTACTAGCGGGGGAGGTGAGACCCAGTACTTC. Amino acid sequence: CASSTATSGGGETQYF.